The 21 T cell receptor beta chains below all came from one sample that was sequenced in a study of radiation and T cells in renal cell carcinoma. Time point: blood 2 weeks post-SBRT. Documented treatment: 15 Gy SBRT to primary tumor, nephrectomy 4 weeks later. The protocol was immunoSEQ multiplex PCR, while the TCRdb copy is restricted to in-frame clones and leaves out a portion. The data contain 100,000 to 150,000 clones, 70% to 90% of them singletons. The sample consisted of blood, taken from a patient whose treatment included radiotherapy and nephrectomy. These receptors were taken from a woman aged 70 to 79 with renal cell carcinoma.

This chain uses TRBV15 with TRBJ1-1; the D is unclear. The V and J ends lost 1 base and 2 bases respectively, with 11 bases between them. Germline V lookup: CDR1 LNHNV, CDR2 YYDKDF (reference sequence). The CDR3 has 15 amino acids. The CDR3 sequence: CATSRGGSLNTEAFF. CDR3 bases: TGTGCCACCAGCAGAGGTGGCAGCCTCAACACTGAAGCTTTCTTT.

The V gene is TRBV19, the J gene TRBJ1-2; 7 nucleotides line up with TRBD1. Germline CDR1 and CDR2: LNHDA and SQIVND (reference sequence). The V and J ends lost 3 bases and 5 bases, in that order; junction bases with no gene match: 0. This CDR3 has 12 amino acids. CDR3 loop: CASSMTGYGYTF. DNA for the CDR3: TGTGCCAGTAGTATGACAGGGTATGGCTACACCTTC.

The chain couples TRBV18 to TRBJ1-5; D gene unclear. CDR1 KGHSH and CDR2 LQKENI come from the germline V gene. The V gene lost 3 bases and the J gene lost 3 bases, with 9 bases spanning the gap. The CDR3 spans 14 residues. The CDR3 nucleotides read TGTGCCAGCTCACCGGGCACTTCCAATCAGCCCCAGCATTTT. The encoded protein is CASSPGTSNQPQHF.

The CDR3 spells CASSRGDRGNTIYF. The CDR3 DNA reads as TGCGCCAGCAGCCGGGGGGACAGGGGAAACACCATATATTTT. This rearrangement joins TRBV4-1 to TRBJ1-3; 8 nucleotides align to TRBD1. J was trimmed by 4 bases and V by 4 bases; bases with no gene match: 3. The CDR3 runs to 14 residues. Germline V gene lookup returns CDR1 MGHRA and CDR2 YSYEKL.

The chain recombines TRBV7-2 with TRBJ2-1; 8 bases are a match to TRBD2. The germline V gene has CDR1 SGHTA and CDR2 FQGNSA. The V gene end was trimmed by 3 bases and the J gene end by 15 bases; junction bases not matched to a gene: 10. The CDR3 totals 13 residues. CDR3 region: CASSLSRSGGGFF. DNA of the CDR3: TGTGCCAGCAGCTTGTCGAGAAGCGGGGGCGGGTTCTTC.

About this clone: The same CDR3 also results from other DNA sequences found in this sample. The chain couples TRBV15 to TRBJ2-2, with D hard to call. The V end was cut by 4 bases, the J end by 1 base, with 7 bases between. The CDR3 is 14 residues long. Germline V lookup: CDR1 LNHNV, CDR2 YYDKDF (reference sequence). The CDR3 reads CATSTGLNTGELFF. The DNA for the CDR3 is TGTGCCACCAGCACAGGTTTGAACACCGGGGAGCTGTTTTTT.

This chain connects TRBV6-5 to TRBJ1-3; D remains ambiguous. V was clipped by 3 bases and J by 3 bases, with 6 bases between them. CDR1 is MNHEY and CDR2 is SVGAGI in the germline V gene. CDR3 length: 13 residues. CDR3 DNA sequence: TGTGCCAGCAGTTATACAAGTGGAAACACCATATATTTT. Protein product: CASSYTSGNTIYF.

The gene calls are TRBV5-6 and TRBJ2-3; 11 nucleotides align to TRBD2. Germline V gene lookup returns CDR1 SGHDT and CDR2 YYEEEE. The V gene end was trimmed by 0 bases and the J gene end by 0 bases; junction bases not matched to a gene: 3. The CDR3 is 17 amino acids. CDR3 loop: CASSLELAGASTDTQYF. The CDR3 coding sequence is TGTGCCAGCAGCTTGGAACTAGCGGGGGCCAGCACAGATACGCAGTATTTT.

The chain is built from TRBV6-5 and TRBJ1-3, with D unresolved. Germline CDR1 and CDR2: MNHEY and SVGAGI. This CDR3 region has 14 residues. Between the trimmed V and J ends, which lost 8 bases and 1 base, there was a span of 12 bases. The CDR3 loop is CASGLGISGNTIYF. CDR3 DNA sequence: TGTGCCAGCGGTTTAGGGATTTCTGGAAACACCATATATTTT.

This clone has a single count. J is TRBJ2-3 and V is TRBV27; 8 bases align to TRBD2. Trimming cost V 8 bases and J 1 base; bases outside gene matches: 5. This CDR3 comprises 14 residues. CDR1 and CDR2 from the germline V gene are MNHEY and SMNVEV (reference sequence). Here the CDR3 reads CASFRRGGTDTQYF. The CDR3 region has the DNA TGTGCCAGCTTCCGGCGGGGGGGCACAGATACGCAGTATTTT.

A single count supports this clone. The chain joins TRBV13 to TRBJ1-2, with 9 bases aligning to TRBD1. The germline CDR1 and CDR2 sequences are PRHDT and FYEKMQ (reference sequence). This CDR3 comprises 14 residues. V shed 5 bases and J 5 bases; nucleotides not matched to a gene: 6. CDR3 protein: CASSPTDRGYGYTF. The CDR3 region has the DNA TGTGCCAGCAGCCCGACGGACAGGGGATATGGCTACACCTTC.

Note on this clone: One end of the junction fails to match germline, which may point to a read error. The chain has TRBV7-7 and TRBJ2-1, with D unresolved. Germline V CDR1 and CDR2: SSHAT, FNYEAQ (reference sequence). This CDR3 is 17 amino acids long. The CDR3 DNA sequence: TGTGCTAGCAGCTTAGCTTGGTACTGCCTGGGGTACAATGAGCAGTTCTTC. This sequence encodes CASSLAWYCLGYNEQFF.

V usage is TRBV2 and J usage is TRBJ1-6; D is ambiguous. The ends were cut back, 5 bases at V and 2 bases at J, with 13 bases in the middle. The germline V gene encodes CDR1 SNHLY and CDR2 FYNNEI. This CDR3 region has 16 residues. CDR3 coding DNA: TGTGCCAGCAGTATGACTGCCGGTCCCTATAATTCACCCCTCCACTTT. As protein: CASSMTAGPYNSPLHF.

This chain connects TRBV2 to TRBJ2-6; the D is unclear. V was trimmed by 5 bases and J by 1 base, leaving 9 bases between them. This CDR3 region has 15 residues. Germline V gives CDR1 SNHLY, CDR2 FYNNEI. The CDR3 loop is CASSYVRSGANVLTF. CDR3 in DNA: TGTGCCAGCAGTTATGTCCGATCTGGGGCCAACGTCCTGACTTTC.

V gene TRBV30 combines with J gene TRBJ2-5, with a weak D call TRBD2 (7 bases). With 5 bases removed from V and 4 bases from J, the gap between germline ends came to 20 bases. Germline CDR1 and CDR2: GTSNPN and SVGIG (reference sequence). The length of the CDR3 is 15 residues. Here the CDR3 DNA reads TGTGCCTGGGGTTGGGGGGCTAGCGGTTTAGAGACCCAGTACTTC. This gives the protein CAWGWGASGLETQYF.

This chain connects TRBV6-5 to TRBJ1-5; D might be TRBD1 (6 bases). The germline V gene encodes CDR1 MNHEY and CDR2 SVGAGI. The CDR3 sequence is 13 residues long. Between the trimmed V and J ends, which lost 10 bases and 0 bases, there was a span of 10 bases. CDR3 nucleotide sequence: TGTGCCACCGGGACAAGTAGCAATCAGCCCCAGCATTTT. It specifies CATGTSSNQPQHF.

The chain uses TRBV5-6 and TRBJ1-2; 11 nucleotides match TRBD1. Germline V gene data show CDR1 as SGHDT and CDR2 as YYEEEE. Trimming removed 4 bases from V and 6 bases from J; junction bases left unmatched: 11. The CDR3 is 16 residues long. CDR3 region: CASSPFGQGAMDGYTF. In DNA, the CDR3 is TGTGCCAGCAGCCCCTTCGGACAGGGGGCGATGGATGGCTACACCTTC.

The rearrangement uses TRBV4-1 and TRBJ1-1, with D possibly being TRBD1 (5 bases). The CDR3 loop spans 15 amino acids. Germline V gene lookup returns CDR1 MGHRA and CDR2 YSYEKL. Trimming stripped 5 bases from V and 0 bases from J, with 13 bases between. The CDR3: CASSARQPMNTEAFF. CDR3 coding DNA: TGCGCCAGCAGCGCCCGACAGCCCATGAACACTGAAGCTTTCTTT.

This sequence joins TRBV19 and TRBJ1-1; no firm D call. V lost 6 bases to trimming and J lost 4 bases, with 12 bases between them. The CDR3 runs 13 residues. Germline values: CDR1 LNHDA, CDR2 SQIVND (reference sequence). The CDR3 spells CASRKGPGTEAFF. DNA of the CDR3: TGTGCCAGTAGGAAAGGTCCTGGCACTGAAGCTTTCTTT.

This chain links TRBV18 with TRBJ1-6, with D perhaps TRBD1 (5 bases). This CDR3 contains 15 residues. Deletions cut 5 bases from V and 9 bases from J, with 17 bases between. CDR1 and CDR2 (germline): KGHSH, LQKENI. This CDR3 reads CASSVVRGIGSPLHF. CDR3 DNA sequence: TGTGCCAGCTCAGTTGTAAGGGGAATTGGTTCACCCCTCCACTTT.

The J gene is TRBJ1-4, the V gene TRBV6-5; tentative D call: TRBD1 (6 bases). Trimming took off 3 bases at V and 5 bases at J, with 13 bases between the two ends. This CDR3 is built from 15 residues. Germline-derived CDR1 and CDR2 are MNHEY and SVGAGI. The CDR3 DNA is TGTGCCAGCAGTTATTCCGGGACAAAAAATGAAAAACTGTTTTTT. Amino acids: CASSYSGTKNEKLFF.